This T cell receptor (beta chain) appears in the sequencing data of a study of T cells after yellow fever vaccination. Germline-derived CDR1 and CDR2 are SGHRS and YFSETQ. J lost 4 bases, V lost 5 bases, and 5 bases had no gene match. The CDR3 loop spans 14 amino acids. In its sample, this clonotype was seen a few times. Each CDR3 protein gets one entry after TCRdb re-called the 5' RACE reads with MiXCR. The sample has under 400,000 distinct CDR3 sequences, around 12% seen once. This receptor was taken from a young man who received the YFV17D yellow fever vaccine. The V and J genes are TRBV5-1 and TRBJ2-3; TRBD2 matches at 9 bases. This sample comprised CD4+ T cells sorted from PBMCs, obtained 15 days after the yellow fever booster vaccination. The chain's CDR3 is CASRASGAADTQYF. CDR3 bases: TGCGCCAGCAGAGCTAGCGGGGCCGCAGATACGCAGTATTTT.